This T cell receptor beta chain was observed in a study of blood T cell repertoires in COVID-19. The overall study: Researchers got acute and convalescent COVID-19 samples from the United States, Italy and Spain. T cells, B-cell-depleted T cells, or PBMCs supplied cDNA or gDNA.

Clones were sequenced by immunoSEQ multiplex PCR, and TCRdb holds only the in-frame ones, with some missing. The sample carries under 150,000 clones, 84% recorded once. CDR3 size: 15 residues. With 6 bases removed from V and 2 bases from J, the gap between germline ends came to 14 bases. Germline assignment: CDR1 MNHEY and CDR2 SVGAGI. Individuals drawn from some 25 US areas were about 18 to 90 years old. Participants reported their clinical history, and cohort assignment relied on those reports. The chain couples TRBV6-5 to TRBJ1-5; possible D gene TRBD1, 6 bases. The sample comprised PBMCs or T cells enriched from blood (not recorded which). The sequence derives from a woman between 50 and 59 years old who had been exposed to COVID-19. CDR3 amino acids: CASSSVHRGNQPQHF. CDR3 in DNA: TGTGCCAGCAGCTCCGTCCACAGGGGCAATCAGCCCCAGCATTTT.